The clone carrying this T cell receptor beta chain showed up just a few times. Its antigen remains unknown. This CDR3 spans 15 amino acids. V shed 0 bases, J shed 11 bases, and the junction held 9 bases outside the gene matches. Germline V lookup: CDR1 KGHSH, CDR2 LQKENI. Combining a sample-barcoded 5' primer with a J-beta primer mix, a second PCR ran for roughly 6 to 12 cycles. From the 5' RACE reads, TCRdb called clonotypes with MiXCR, one entry per CDR3 protein. The sample lists under 950,000 distinct CDR3 sequences; 22% were seen once. The data derive from a study of blood T cells in healthy people across ages. Study-level results: TCR beta diversity correlated strongly with naive T cell percentage.

Every donor gave around 10 milliliters of peripheral blood. Researchers isolated at least 6 million PBMCs per sample. This TCR was recovered from a man between 70 and 80 years old in good health. This sequence joins TRBV18 and TRBJ2-5, with 10 bases that match TRBD2. The sample comprised blood. The DNA for the CDR3 is TGTGCCAGCTCACCACCGCTAGCGGGGGCGGAAGAGCAGTACTTC. Amino acid sequence: CASSPPLAGAEEQYF.